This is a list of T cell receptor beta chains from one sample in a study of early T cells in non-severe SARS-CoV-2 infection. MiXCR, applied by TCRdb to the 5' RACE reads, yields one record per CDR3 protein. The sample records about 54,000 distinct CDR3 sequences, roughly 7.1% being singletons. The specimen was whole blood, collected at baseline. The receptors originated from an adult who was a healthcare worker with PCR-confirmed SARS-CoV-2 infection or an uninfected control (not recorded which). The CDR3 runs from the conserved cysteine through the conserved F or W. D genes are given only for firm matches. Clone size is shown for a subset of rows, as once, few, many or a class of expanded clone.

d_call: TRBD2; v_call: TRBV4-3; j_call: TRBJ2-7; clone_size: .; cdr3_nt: TGCGCCAGCAGCCAACCGATAGCTAGCGGGAGTTGTAGCGAGCAGTACTTC; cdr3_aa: CASSQPIASGSCSEQYF
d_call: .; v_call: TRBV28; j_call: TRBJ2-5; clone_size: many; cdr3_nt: TGTGCCAGCAGTGTGACAGTTCAAGAGACCCAGTACTTC; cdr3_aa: CASSVTVQETQYF
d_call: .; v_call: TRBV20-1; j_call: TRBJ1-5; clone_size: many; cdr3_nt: TGCAGTGCTCTTGACATACTATATAGCAATCAGCCCCAGCATTTT; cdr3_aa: CSALDILYSNQPQHF
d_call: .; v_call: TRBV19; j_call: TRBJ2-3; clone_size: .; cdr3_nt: TGTGCCACCTCTGCGGGGATCGGAACAGATACGCAGTATTTT; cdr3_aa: CATSAGIGTDTQYF
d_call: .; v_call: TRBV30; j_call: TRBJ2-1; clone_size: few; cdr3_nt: TGTGCCTGGAGTGTATTTGTTCGGAATGAGCAGTTCTTC; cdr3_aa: CAWSVFVRNEQFF
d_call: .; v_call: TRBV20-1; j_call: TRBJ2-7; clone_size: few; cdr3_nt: TGCAGTGCTAGGCCCAGGGACCCCTACGAGCAGTACTTC; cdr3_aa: CSARPRDPYEQYF
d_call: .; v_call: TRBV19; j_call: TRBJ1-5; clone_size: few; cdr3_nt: TGTGCCAGTAGTCTTCGCGATAGCAATCAGCCCCAGCATTTT; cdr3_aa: CASSLRDSNQPQHF
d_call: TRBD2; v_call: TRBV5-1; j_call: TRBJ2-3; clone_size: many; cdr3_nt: TGCGCCAGCAGCGACGGGACTAGCGGCCCCACAGATACGCAGTATTTT; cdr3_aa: CASSDGTSGPTDTQYF
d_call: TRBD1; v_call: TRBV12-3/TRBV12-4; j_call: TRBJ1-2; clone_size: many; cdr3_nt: TGTGCCAGCAGCATGGACAGGGACAGGGGCTACACCTTC; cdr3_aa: CASSMDRDRGYTF
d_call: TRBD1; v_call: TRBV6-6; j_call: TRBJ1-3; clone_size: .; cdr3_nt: TGTGCCAGCAACCATCGGGGGACAGCTGGAAACACCATATATTTT; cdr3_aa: CASNHRGTAGNTIYF
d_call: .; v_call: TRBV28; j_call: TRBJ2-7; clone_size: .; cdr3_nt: TGTGCCAGCAGTGTGACGAACGAGCAGTACTTC; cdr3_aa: CASSVTNEQYF
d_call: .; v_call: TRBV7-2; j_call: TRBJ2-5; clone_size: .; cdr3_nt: TGTGCCAGCAGCTTAGACAAACTAGTGGAGACCCAGTACTTC; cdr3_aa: CASSLDKLVETQYF
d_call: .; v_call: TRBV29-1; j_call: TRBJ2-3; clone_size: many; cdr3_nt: TGCAGCGTTGATTCCAGCGGCACAGATACGCAGTATTTT; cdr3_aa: CSVDSSGTDTQYF
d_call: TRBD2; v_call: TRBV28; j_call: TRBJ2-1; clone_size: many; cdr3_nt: TGTGCCAGCAGTCCAAGGGAGGGAGAGAAGTACAATGAGCAGTTCTTC; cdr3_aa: CASSPREGEKYNEQFF
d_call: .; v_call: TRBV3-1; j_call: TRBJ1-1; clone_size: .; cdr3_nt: TGTGCCAGCAGCCAAGATGAAAGGAATCAAGCTTTCTTT; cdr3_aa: CASSQDERNQAFF
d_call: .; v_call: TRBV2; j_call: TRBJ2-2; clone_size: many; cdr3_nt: TGTGCCAGCAGTGAAGCCGGAACTCCCGGGGAGCTGTTTTTT; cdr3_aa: CASSEAGTPGELFF
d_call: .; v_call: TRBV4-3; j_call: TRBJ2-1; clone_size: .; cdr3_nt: TGCGCCAGCAGCCAAGTCTTAGGACTTAAATACAATGAGCAGTTCTTC; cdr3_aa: CASSQVLGLKYNEQFF
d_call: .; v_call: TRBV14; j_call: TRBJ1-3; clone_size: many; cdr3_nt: TGTGCCAGCAGCCAGGGGGGCCGTGGAAACACCATATATTTT; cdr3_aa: CASSQGGRGNTIYF
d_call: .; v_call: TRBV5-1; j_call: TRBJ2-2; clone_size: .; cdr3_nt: TGCGCCAGCAGCTTGTCACCGGGCCCCGTGGAGCTGTTTTTT; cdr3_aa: CASSLSPGPVELFF
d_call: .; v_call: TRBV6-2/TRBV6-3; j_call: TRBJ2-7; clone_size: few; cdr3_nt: TGTGCCAGCAGTCTCGCGGGGAGTACCTACGAGCAGTACTTC; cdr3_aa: CASSLAGSTYEQYF
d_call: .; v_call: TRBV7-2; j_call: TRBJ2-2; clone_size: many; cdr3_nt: TGTGCCAGCAGCAGGGACGGGGGATTCACCGGGGAGCTGTTTTTT; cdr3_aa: CASSRDGGFTGELFF
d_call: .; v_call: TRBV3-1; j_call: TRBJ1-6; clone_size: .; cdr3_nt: TGTGCCAGCAGCTTCCATCCCGGACGGGCCGGTTCACCCCTCCACTTT; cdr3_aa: CASSFHPGRAGSPLHF
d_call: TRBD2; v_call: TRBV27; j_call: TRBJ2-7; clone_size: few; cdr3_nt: TGTGCCAGCAGTTCCGGGACTAGCGTGACCTACGAGCAGTACTTC; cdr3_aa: CASSSGTSVTYEQYF
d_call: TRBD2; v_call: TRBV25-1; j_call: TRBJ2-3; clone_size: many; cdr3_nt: TGTGCCAGCAGTGACTCCCCACTAGCGGGAGTTGAAGATACGCAGTATTTT; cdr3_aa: CASSDSPLAGVEDTQYF
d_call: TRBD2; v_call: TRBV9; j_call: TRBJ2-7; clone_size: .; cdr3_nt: TGTGCCAGCAGCGTAGGACTAGCGGCCTCCGAGCAGTACTTC; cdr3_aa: CASSVGLAASEQYF
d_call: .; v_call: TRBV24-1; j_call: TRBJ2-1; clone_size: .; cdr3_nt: TGTGCCACCGGTCCTGACAGGAGCTCCTACAATGAGCAGTTCTTC; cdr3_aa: CATGPDRSSYNEQFF
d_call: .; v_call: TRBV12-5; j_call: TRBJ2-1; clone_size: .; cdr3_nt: TGTGCTAGTGGTATAGATCGGGGTAAGCAGTTCTTC; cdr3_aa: CASGIDRGKQFF
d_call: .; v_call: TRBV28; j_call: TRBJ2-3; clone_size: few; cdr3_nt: TGTGCCAGCAGTTCACCCGATACAGATACGCAGTATTTT; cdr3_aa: CASSSPDTDTQYF
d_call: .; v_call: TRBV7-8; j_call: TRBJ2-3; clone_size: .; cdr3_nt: TGTGCCAGCAGCTTAGAAGGGGGATTGCCAGATACGCAGTATTTT; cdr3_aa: CASSLEGGLPDTQYF
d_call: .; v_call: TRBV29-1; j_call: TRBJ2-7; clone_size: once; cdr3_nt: TGCAGCGCCGCTCACGGGAGCTCCTACGAGCAGTACTTC; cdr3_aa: CSAAHGSSYEQYF
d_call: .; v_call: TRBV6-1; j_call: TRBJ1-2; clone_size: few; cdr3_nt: TGTGCCAGCTATGCTCGGCGGGGGAAAGGTGGCTACACCTTC; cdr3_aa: CASYARRGKGGYTF
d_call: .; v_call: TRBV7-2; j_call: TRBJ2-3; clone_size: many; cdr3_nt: TGTGCCAGCAGCTCAGGGTATACGCAGTATTTT; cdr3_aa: CASSSGYTQYF
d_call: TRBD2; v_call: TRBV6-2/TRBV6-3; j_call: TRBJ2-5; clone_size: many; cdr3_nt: TGTGCCAGCAACCAAGTAGCGGGAGGAAAAGAGACCCAGTACTTC; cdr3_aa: CASNQVAGGKETQYF
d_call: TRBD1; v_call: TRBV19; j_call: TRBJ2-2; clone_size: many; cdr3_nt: TGTGCCAGTAGTAACAGGGGTGGCGGGGAGCTGTTTTTT; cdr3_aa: CASSNRGGGELFF
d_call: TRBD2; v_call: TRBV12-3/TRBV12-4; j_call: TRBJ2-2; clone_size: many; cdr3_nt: TGTGCCAGCAGTGGCGTCGGGAGGCCGGGCACCGGGGAGCTGTTTTTT; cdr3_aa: CASSGVGRPGTGELFF
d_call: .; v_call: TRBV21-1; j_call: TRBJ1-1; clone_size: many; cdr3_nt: TGTGCCAGCAGCAAGACAACAATAAAGGGTGGTAACGTGAACACTGAAGCTTTCTTT; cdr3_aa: CASSKTTIKGGNVNTEAFF
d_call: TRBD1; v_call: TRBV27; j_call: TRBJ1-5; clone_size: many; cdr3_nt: TGTGCCACTCGCCGGGACAGGAATCAGCCCCAGCATTTT; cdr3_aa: CATRRDRNQPQHF
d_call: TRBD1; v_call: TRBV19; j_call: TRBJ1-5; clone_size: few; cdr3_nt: TGTGCCAGTAGTACCCAGGGGGATCAGCCCCAGCATTTT; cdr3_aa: CASSTQGDQPQHF
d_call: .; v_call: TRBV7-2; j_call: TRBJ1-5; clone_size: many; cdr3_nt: TGTGCCAGCAGCCCTGACAGCAATCAGCCCCAGCATTTT; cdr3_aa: CASSPDSNQPQHF
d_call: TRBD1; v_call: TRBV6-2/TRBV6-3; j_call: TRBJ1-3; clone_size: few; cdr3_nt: TGTGCCAGCAGTTACGCTCGCCGGGACAGGAACACCATATATTTT; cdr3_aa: CASSYARRDRNTIYF
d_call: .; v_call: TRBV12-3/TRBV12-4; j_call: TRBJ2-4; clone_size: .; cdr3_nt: TGTGCCAGTAGGGGAGCAGGAAACATTCAGTACTTC; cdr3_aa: CASRGAGNIQYF